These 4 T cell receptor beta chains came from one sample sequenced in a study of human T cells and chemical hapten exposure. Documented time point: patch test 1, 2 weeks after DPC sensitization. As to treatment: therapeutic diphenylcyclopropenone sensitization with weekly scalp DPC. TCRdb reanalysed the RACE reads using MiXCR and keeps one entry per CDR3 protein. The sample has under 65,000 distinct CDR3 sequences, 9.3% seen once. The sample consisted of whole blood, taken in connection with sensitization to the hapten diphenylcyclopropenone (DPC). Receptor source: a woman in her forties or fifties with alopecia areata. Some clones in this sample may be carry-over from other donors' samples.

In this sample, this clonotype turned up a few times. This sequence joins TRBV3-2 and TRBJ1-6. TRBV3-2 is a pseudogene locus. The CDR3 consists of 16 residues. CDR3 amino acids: CASSPVASSYNSPLHF. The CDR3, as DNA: TGTGCCAGCAGCCCAGTGGCGAGCTCCTATAATTCACCCCTCCACTTT.

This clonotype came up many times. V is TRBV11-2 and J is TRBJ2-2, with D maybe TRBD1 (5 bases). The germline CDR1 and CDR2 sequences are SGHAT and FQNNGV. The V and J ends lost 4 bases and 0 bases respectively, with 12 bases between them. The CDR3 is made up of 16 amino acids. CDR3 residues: CASSSAKTANTGELFF. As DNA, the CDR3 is TGTGCCAGCAGCTCGGCCAAGACAGCGAACACCGGGGAGCTGTTTTTT.

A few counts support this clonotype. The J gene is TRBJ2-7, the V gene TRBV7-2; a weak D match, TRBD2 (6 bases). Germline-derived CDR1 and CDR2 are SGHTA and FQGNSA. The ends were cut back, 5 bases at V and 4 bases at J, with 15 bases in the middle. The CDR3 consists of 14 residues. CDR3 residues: CASSPTGSGYEQYF. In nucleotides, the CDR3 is TGTGCCAGCAGCCCAACCGGGAGCGGATACGAGCAGTACTTC.

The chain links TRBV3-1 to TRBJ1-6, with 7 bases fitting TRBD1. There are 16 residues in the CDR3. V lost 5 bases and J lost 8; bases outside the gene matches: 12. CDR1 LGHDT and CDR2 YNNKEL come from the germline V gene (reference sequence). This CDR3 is CASSISHRGGDSPLHF. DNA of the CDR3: TGTGCCAGCAGCATATCGCACAGGGGAGGGGATTCACCCCTCCACTTT.